This TCR beta chain comes out of a study of blood T cell repertoires in COVID-19. Profiled with immunoSEQ multiplex PCR; TCRdb holds only in-frame clones, not every one. In the table there are about 120,000 clones, approximately 84% of which are singletons. The V gene lost 0 bases and the J gene lost 9 bases, with 9 bases spanning the gap. This CDR3 contains 14 residues. The germline V gene has CDR1 SGHDN and CDR2 FVKESK. This clonotype originated in a man in his 70s with active or convalescent COVID-19. The chain uses TRBV14 and TRBJ1-6; D gene unclear. Specimen: peripheral blood. DNA for the CDR3: TGTGCCAGCAGCCAAGATTCGCGGGGTTCACCCCTCCACTTT. Translation: CASSQDSRGSPLHF.